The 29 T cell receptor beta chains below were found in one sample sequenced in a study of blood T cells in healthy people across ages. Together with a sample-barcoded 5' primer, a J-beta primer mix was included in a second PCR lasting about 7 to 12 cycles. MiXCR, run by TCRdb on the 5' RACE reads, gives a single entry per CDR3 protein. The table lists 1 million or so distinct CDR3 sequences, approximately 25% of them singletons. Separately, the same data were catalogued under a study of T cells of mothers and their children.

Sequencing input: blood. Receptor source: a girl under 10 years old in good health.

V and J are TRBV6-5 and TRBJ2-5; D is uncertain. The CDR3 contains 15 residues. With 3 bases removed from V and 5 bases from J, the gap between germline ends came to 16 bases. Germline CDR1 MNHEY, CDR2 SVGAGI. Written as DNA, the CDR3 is TGTGCCAGCAGTTATAAGTCAGGATCTGGCGAGACCCAGTACTTC. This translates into CASSYKSGSGETQYF.

The CDR3 DNA sequence: TGTGCCAGCAGCTCCGAACAGGGGCGCGAGCAGTACTTC. Encoded protein: CASSSEQGREQYF. The chain has TRBV7-9 and TRBJ2-7; 7 bases fit TRBD1. CDR3 length: 13 residues. In germline, CDR1 is SEHNR, CDR2 FQNEAQ (reference sequence). Losses at the gene ends were 4 bases for V and 6 bases for J; bases not matched to a gene: 6.

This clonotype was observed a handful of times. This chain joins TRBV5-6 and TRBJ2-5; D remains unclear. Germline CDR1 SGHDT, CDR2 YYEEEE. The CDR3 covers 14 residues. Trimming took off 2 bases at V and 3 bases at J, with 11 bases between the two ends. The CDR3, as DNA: TGTGCCAGCAGCTTAGGCGGCCAGAAAGAGACCCAGTACTTC. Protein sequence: CASSLGGQKETQYF. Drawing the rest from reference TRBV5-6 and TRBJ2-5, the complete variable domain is DAGVTQSPTHLIKTRGQQVTLRCSPKSGHDTVSWYQQALGQGPQFIFQYYEEEERQRGNFPDRFSGHQFPNYSSELNVNALLLGDSALYLCASSLGGQKETQYFGPGTRLLVL.

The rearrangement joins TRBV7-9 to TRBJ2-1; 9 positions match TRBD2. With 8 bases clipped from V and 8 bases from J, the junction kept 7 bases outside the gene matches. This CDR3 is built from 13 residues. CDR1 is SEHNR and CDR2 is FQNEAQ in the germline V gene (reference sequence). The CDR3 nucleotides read TGTGCCAGCGAGTCTAGCGGGGTATATGAGCAGTTCTTC. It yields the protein CASESSGVYEQFF.

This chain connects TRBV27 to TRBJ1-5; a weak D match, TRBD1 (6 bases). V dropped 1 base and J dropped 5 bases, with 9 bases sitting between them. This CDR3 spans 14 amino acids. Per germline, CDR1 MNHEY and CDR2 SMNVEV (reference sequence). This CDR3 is CASSLWAGDQPQHF. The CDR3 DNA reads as TGTGCCAGCAGTTTATGGGCAGGGGATCAGCCCCAGCATTTT.

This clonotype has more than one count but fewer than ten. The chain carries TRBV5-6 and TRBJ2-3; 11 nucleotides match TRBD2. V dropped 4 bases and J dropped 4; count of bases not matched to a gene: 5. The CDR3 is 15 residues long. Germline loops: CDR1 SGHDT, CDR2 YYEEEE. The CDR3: CASSEDSGGADTQYF. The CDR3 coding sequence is TGTGCCAGCAGCGAAGATAGCGGGGGGGCAGATACGCAGTATTTT.

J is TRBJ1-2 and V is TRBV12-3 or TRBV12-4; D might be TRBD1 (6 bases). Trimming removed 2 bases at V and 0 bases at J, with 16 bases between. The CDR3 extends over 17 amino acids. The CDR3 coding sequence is TGTGCCAGCAGTTTAATCTTAGGACAGCGAGCTAACTATGGCTACACCTTC. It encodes CASSLILGQRANYGYTF.

In nucleotides, the CDR3 is TGCAGTGCTACTCTAGCGGGGGGGTCTGCAGATACGCAGTATTTT. Amino acid sequence: CSATLAGGSADTQYF. The rearrangement joins TRBV20-1 to TRBJ2-3; 12 bases agree with TRBD2. This CDR3 is 15 amino acids long. Looked up from germline, CDR1 is DFQATT and CDR2 is SNEGSKA (reference sequence). V shed 4 bases, J shed 4 bases, and the junction held 6 bases outside the gene matches.

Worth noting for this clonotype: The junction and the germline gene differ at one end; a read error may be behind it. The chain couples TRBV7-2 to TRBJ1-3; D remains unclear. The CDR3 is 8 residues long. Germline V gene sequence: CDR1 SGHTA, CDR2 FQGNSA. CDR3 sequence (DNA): TGTGCCAGCAGCTTAGGCCCCTTT. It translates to CASSLGPF. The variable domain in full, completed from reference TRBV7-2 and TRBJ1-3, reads GAGVSQSPSNKVTEKGKDVELRCDPISGHTALYWYRQSLGQGLEFLIYFQGNSAPDKSGLPSDRFSAERTGGSVSTLTIQRTQQEDSAVYLCASSLGPFGEGSWLTVV.

The CDR3 DNA reads as TGTGCCAGCAGTCTTGACAGGAGCTCTGGGGCCAACGTCCTGACTTTC. Residues: CASSLDRSSGANVLTF. The genes are TRBV12-3 or TRBV12-4 and TRBJ2-6, with a possible D match to TRBD1 (6 bases). This CDR3 is 16 amino acids long. V gave up 5 bases and J gave up 0 bases, with 11 bases separating them.

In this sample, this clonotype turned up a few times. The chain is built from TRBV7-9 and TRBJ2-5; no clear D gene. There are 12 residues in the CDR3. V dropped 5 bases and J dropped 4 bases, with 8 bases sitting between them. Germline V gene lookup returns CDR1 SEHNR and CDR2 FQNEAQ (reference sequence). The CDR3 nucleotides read TGTGCCAGCAGCAAAAGTACAGAGACCCAGTACTTC. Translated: CASSKSTETQYF.

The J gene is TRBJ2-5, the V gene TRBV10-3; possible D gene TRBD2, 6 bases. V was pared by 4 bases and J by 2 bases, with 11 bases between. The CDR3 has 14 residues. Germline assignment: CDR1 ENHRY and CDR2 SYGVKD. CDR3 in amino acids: CAISVVGGQETQYF. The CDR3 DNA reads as TGTGCCATCAGTGTAGTGGGGGGACAAGAGACCCAGTACTTC.

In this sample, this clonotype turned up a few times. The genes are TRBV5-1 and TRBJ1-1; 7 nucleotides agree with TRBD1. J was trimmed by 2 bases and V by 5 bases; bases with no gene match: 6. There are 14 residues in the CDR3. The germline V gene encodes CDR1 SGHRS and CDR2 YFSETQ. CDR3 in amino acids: CASRGTAINTEAFF. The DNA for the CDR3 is TGCGCCAGCAGAGGGACAGCGATTAACACTGAAGCTTTCTTT. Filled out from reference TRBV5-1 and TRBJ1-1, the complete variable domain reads KAGVTQTPRYLIKTRGQQVTLSCSPISGHRSVSWYQQTPGQGLQFLFEYFSETQRNKGNFPGRFSGRQFSNSRSEMNVSTLELGDSALYLCASRGTAINTEAFFGQGTRLTVV.

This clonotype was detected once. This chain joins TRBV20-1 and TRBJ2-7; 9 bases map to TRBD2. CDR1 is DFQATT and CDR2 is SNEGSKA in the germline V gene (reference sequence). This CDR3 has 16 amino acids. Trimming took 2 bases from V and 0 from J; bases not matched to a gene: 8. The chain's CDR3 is CSARPTSGGSSYEQYF. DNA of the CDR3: TGCAGTGCTAGACCGACTAGCGGCGGAAGCTCCTACGAGCAGTACTTC.

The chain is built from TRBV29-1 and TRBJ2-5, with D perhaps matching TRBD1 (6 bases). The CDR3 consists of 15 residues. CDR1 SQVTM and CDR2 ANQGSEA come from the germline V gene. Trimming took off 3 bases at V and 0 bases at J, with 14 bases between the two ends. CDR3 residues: CSVEPGHRYQETQYF. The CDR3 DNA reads TGCAGCGTTGAGCCGGGACACCGGTACCAAGAGACCCAGTACTTC.

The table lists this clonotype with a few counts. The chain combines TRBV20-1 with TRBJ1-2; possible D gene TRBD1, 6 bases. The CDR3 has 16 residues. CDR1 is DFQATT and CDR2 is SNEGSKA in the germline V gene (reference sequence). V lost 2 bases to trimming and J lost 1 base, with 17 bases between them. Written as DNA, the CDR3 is TGCAGTGCTAGATTCATCCGGGACACCTTTAACTATGGCTACACCTTC. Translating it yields CSARFIRDTFNYGYTF.

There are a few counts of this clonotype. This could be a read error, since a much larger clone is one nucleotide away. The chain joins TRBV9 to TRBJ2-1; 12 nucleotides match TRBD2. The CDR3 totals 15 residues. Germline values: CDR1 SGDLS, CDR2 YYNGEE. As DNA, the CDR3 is TGTGCCAGCAGCAACCGACTAGCGGGGGATGATGAGCGGTTCTTC. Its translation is CASSNRLAGDDERFF.

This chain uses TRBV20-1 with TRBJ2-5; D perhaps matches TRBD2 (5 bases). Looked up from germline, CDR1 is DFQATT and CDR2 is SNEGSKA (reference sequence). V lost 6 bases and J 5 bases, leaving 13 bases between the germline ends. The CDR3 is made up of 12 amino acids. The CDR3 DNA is TGCAGTGCCCTGGGTAGCGTGGAGACCCAGTACTTC. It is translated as CSALGSVETQYF.

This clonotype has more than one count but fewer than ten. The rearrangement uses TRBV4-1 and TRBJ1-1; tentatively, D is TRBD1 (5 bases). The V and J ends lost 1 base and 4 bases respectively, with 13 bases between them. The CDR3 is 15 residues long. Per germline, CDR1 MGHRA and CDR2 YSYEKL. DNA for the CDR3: TGCGCCAGCAGCCAAGCTGCAGGGTCATCCACTGAAGCTTTCTTT. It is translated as CASSQAAGSSTEAFF.

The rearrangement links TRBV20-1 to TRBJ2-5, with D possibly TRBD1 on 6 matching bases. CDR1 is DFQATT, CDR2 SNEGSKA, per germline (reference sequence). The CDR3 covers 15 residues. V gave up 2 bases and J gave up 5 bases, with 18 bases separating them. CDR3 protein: CSARSTRGPGETQYF. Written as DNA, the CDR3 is TGCAGTGCTAGATCAACCAGGGGACCAGGGGAGACCCAGTACTTC.

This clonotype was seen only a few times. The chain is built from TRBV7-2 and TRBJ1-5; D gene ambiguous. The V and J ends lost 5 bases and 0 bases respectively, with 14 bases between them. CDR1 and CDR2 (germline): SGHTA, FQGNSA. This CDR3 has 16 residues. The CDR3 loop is CASSARTESSNQPQHF. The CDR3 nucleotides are TGTGCCAGCAGCGCCCGGACTGAAAGTAGCAATCAGCCCCAGCATTTT. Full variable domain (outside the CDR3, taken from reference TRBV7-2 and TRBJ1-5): GAGVSQSPSNKVTEKGKDVELRCDPISGHTALYWYRQSLGQGLEFLIYFQGNSAPDKSGLPSDRFSAERTGGSVSTLTIQRTQQEDSAVYLCASSARTESSNQPQHFGDGTRLSIL.

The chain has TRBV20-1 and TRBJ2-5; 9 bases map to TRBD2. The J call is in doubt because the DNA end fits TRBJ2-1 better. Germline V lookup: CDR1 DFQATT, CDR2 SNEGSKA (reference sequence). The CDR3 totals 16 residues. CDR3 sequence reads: CSAVRGFAGGLNEQFF. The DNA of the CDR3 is TGCAGTGCTGTACGGGGCTTTGCGGGGGGGCTAAATGAGCAGTTCTTC.

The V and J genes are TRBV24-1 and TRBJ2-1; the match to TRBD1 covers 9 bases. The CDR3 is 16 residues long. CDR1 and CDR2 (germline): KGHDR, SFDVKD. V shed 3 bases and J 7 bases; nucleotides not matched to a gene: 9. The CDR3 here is CATSDRRTGETNEQFF. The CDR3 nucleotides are TGTGCCACCAGTGATAGGAGGACAGGGGAAACTAATGAGCAGTTCTTC.

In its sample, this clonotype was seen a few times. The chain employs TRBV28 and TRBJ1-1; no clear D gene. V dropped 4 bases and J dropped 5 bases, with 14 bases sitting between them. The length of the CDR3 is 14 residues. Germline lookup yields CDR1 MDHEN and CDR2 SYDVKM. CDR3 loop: CASSWAQEETEAFF. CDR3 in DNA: TGTGCCAGCAGTTGGGCGCAGGAGGAAACTGAAGCTTTCTTT.

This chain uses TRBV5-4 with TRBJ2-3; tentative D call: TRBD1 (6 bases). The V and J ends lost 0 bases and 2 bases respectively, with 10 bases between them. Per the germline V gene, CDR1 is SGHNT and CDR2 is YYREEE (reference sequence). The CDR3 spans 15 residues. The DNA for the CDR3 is TGTGCCAGCAGCTTGGACAGGGACCTCACAGATACGCAGTATTTT. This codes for CASSLDRDLTDTQYF.

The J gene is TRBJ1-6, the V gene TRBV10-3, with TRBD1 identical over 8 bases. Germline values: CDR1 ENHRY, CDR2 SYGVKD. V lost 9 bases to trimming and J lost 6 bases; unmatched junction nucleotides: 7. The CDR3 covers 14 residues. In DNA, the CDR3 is TGTGCCATTGGACAGGGAATAGGTAATTCACCCCTCCACTTT. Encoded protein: CAIGQGIGNSPLHF.

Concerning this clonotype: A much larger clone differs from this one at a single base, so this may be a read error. CDR3 bases: TGTGCCAGCAGCCATTACGACAGGGAGCCTAGGAGTGAGCAGTTCTTC. Translated, it gives CASSHYDREPRSEQFF. The V gene is TRBV11-2, the J gene TRBJ2-5; 7 bases are shared with TRBD1. TRBJ2-1 matches the DNA end more closely, so the J call is doubtful. Germline V lookup: CDR1 SGHAT, CDR2 FQNNGV. The CDR3 sequence is 16 residues long.

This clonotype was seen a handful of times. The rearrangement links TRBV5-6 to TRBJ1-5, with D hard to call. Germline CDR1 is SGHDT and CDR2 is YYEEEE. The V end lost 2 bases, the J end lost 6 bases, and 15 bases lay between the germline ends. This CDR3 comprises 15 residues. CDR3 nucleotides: TGTGCCAGCAGCTTTTCCCCTTTTGGAGGTCAGCCCCAGCATTTT. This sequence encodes CASSFSPFGGQPQHF. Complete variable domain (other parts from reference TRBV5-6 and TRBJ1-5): DAGVTQSPTHLIKTRGQQVTLRCSPKSGHDTVSWYQQALGQGPQFIFQYYEEEERQRGNFPDRFSGHQFPNYSSELNVNALLLGDSALYLCASSFSPFGGQPQHFGDGTRLSIL.

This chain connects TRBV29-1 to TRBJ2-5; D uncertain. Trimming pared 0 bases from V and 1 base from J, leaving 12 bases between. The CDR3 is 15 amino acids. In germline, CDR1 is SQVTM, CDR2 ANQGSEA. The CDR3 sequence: CSVEDGLGAQETQYF. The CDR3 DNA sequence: TGCAGCGTTGAAGATGGGCTAGGCGCCCAAGAGACCCAGTACTTC.